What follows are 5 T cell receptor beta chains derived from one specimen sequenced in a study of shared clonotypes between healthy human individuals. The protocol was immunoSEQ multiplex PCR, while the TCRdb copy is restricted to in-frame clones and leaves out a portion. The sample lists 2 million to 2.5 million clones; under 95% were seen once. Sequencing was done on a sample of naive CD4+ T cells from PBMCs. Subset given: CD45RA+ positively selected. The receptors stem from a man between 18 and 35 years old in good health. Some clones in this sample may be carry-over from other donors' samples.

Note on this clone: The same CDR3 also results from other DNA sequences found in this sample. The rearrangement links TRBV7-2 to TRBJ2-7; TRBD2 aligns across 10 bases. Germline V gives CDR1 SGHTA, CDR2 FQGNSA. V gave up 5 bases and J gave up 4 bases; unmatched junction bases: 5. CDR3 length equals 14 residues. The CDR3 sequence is CASSLASGSYEQYF. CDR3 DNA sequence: TGTGCCAGCAGCCTTGCTAGCGGGAGTTACGAGCAGTACTTC.

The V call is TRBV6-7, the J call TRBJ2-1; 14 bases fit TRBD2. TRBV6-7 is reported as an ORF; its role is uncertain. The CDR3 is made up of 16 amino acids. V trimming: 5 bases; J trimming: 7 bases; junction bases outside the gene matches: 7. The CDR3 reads CASSVGGLAGANEQFF. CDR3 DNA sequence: TGTGCCAGCAGTGTCGGGGGACTAGCGGGAGCGAATGAGCAGTTCTTC.

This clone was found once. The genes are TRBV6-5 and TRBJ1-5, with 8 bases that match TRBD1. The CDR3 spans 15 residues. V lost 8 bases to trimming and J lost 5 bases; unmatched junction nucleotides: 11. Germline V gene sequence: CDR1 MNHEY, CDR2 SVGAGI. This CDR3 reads CASGASPGGDQPQHF. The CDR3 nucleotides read TGTGCCAGCGGCGCTAGCCCAGGGGGCGATCAGCCCCAGCATTTT.

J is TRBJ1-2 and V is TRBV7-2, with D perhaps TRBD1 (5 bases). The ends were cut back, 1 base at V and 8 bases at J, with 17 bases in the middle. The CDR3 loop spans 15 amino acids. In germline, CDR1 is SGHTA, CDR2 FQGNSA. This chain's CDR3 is CASSLVPGGERGYTF. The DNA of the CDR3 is TGTGCCAGCAGCTTAGTGCCGGGAGGGGAGAGAGGCTACACCTTC.

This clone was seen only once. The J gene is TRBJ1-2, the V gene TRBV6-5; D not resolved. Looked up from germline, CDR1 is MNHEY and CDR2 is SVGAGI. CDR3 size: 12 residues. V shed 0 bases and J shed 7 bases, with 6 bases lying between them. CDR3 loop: CASSYSNSGYTF. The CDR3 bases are TGTGCCAGCAGTTACTCGAACAGTGGCTACACCTTC.